The source of this T cell receptor beta chain is a study of T cell responses to AZD1222 COVID-19 vaccine. Study-wide results and caveats: In all cases, repertoires were sampled only after the peak T cell response.

Libraries were prepared by immunoSEQ multiplex PCR; TCRdb keeps only in-frame clonotypes and omits some of them. The sample lists about 150,000 clones; 85% to 95% were seen once. As to this clone: What it binds is not known.

The germline V gene has CDR1 SGHRS and CDR2 YFSETQ. The ends were cut back, 4 bases at V and 0 bases at J, with 15 bases in the middle. This CDR3 is 16 amino acids long. The chain links TRBV5-1 to TRBJ2-3; tentatively, D is TRBD1 (5 bases). This sequence was found in an adult in good health. Sequencing was performed on peripheral blood, taken on day 0 of AZD1222 vaccination. CDR3 nucleotide sequence: TGCGCCAGCAGCACTGGCAGGGCCTCAAGCACAGATACGCAGTATTTT. As protein: CASSTGRASSTDTQYF. Based on the CDR3 plus reference TRBV5-1 and TRBJ2-3, the full variable domain is KAGVTQTPRYLIKTRGQQVTLSCSPISGHRSVSWYQQTPGQGLQFLFEYFSETQRNKGNFPGRFSGRQFSNSRSEMNVSTLELGDSALYLCASSTGRASSTDTQYFGPGTRLTVL.